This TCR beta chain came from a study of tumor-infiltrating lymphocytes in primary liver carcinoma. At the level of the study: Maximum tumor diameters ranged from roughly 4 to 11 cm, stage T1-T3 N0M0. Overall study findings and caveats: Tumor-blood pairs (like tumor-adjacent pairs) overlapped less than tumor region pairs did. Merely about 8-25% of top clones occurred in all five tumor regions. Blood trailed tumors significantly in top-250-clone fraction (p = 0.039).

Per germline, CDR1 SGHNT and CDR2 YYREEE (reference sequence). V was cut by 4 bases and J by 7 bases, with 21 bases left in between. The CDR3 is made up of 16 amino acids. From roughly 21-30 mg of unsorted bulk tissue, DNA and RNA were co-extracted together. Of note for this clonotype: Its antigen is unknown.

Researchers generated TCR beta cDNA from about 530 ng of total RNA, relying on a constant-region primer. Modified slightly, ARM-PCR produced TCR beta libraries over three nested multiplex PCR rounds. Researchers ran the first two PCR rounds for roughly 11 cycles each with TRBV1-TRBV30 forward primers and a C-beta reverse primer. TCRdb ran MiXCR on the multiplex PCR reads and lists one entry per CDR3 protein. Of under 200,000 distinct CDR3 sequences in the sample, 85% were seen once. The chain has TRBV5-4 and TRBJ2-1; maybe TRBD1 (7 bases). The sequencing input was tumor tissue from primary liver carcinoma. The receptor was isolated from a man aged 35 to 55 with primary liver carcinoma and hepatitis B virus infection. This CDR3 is CASSPSGGGYLNEQFF. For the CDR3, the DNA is TGTGCCAGCAGCCCCAGCGGAGGGGGCTATCTGAATGAGCAGTTCTTC.